The sequence of this T cell receptor beta chain was determined in a study of cytomegalovirus exposure and HLA in healthy donors. Findings of the study overall: Reportedly, fewer N-insertions than the approximately 600-donor mean appeared in an Asian-associated ancestry cluster in a later analysis. Reports described diagnosis of cytomegalovirus status by the classifier as highly specific and sensitive.

Unrecorded immune exposure was likely among donors, who were nominally healthy when sampled. The PCR had 60 Vbeta and 13 Jbeta primers. Data came from immunoSEQ multiplex PCR; TCRdb stores just in-frame clones and leaves some out. Counted here are more than 140,000 clones, 82% occurring once; the ten biggest clones make up roughly 3.2%. A word on this clone: Its antigen is unidentified.

The source is a man between 18 and 35 years old in good health and CMV-seropositive. The specimen sequenced was PBMCs.

As DNA, the CDR3 is TGCGCCAGCTTACCCCCCGGGACTGGATACAATGAGCAGTTCTTC. Protein product: CASLPPGTGYNEQFF. This chain links TRBV10-2 with TRBJ2-1, with D possibly matching TRBD2 (6 bases). Germline assignment: CDR1 WSHSY and CDR2 SAAADI. Trimming removed 8 bases from V and 4 bases from J, with 18 bases in between. This CDR3 is built from 15 residues.